The 21 T cell receptor beta chains below were found in one sample sequenced in a study of shared clonotypes between healthy human individuals (dated by TCRdb to about 2020). Library method: the immunoSEQ multiplex PCR assay. TCRdb carries this immuneACCESS record with in-frame sequences only. Its versions omit some clonotypes, under half of them owing to an unresolved V gene in the studies checked, with the rest unexplained. Counted in this sample were approximately 1,000,000 clones; approximately 77% of them appeared once. Of the sample, approximately 0.9% is held by the ten largest clones. The sample comprised memory CD4+ T cells from PBMCs. In the paper's terms, the cell subset or site label means: CD45RA-negative fraction. The receptors shown here come from a man aged 18 to 35 in good health. Some clones in this sample may be carry-over from other donors' samples.

The chain joins TRBV5-6 to TRBJ1-4, with D possibly matching TRBD1 (6 bases). The CDR3 is 18 residues long. Germline V CDR1 and CDR2: SGHDT, YYEEEE. The V and J ends lost 0 bases and 8 bases respectively, with 23 bases between them. In DNA form, the CDR3 reads TGTGCCAGCAGCTTGGAGGTTGGTTTGGGGGCGGAAAAAGAAAAACTGTTTTTT. Residues: CASSLEVGLGAEKEKLFF.

CDR3 loop: CASSLRSPSGGYEQYF. CDR3 in DNA: TGTGCCAGCAGCCTCAGGTCCCCCAGCGGGGGCTACGAGCAGTACTTC. This rearrangement joins TRBV14 to TRBJ2-7; TRBD2 matches 8 bases. Per germline, CDR1 SGHDN and CDR2 FVKESK. This CDR3 comprises 16 residues. V shed 4 bases, J shed 3 bases, and the junction held 11 bases outside the gene matches.

V usage is TRBV27 and J usage is TRBJ1-5, with D uncertain. CDR1 MNHEY and CDR2 SMNVEV come from the germline V gene (reference sequence). The CDR3 consists of 10 residues. Trimming removed 9 bases at V and 2 bases at J, with 2 bases between. The CDR3 DNA follows: TGTGCCAGAGGCAATCAGCCCCAGCATTTT. Protein: CARGNQPQHF.

This clone was observed a single time. This chain joins TRBV9 and TRBJ1-4, with D perhaps matching TRBD1 (5 bases). This CDR3 has 15 residues. Per the germline V gene, CDR1 is SGDLS and CDR2 is YYNGEE. Trimming removed 0 bases at V and 5 bases at J, with 11 bases between. In nucleotides, the CDR3 is TGTGCCAGCAGCGTAGAGTTGGGACGAAATGAAAAACTGTTTTTT. Translating gives CASSVELGRNEKLFF.

A remark on this clone: Other DNA sequences of this sample code for an identical CDR3. The V gene is TRBV30, the J gene TRBJ2-1; TRBD1 aligns across 10 bases. This CDR3 comprises 15 residues. The J segment lost 4 bases and the V segment lost 1 base, leaving 4 bases of the junction unmatched. From germline, CDR1 is GTSNPN and CDR2 SVGIG (reference sequence). The CDR3, as DNA: TGTGCCTGGAGTGCAGGGACAGGGGCATACAATGAGCAGTTCTTC. It specifies CAWSAGTGAYNEQFF.

The chain employs TRBV27 and TRBJ2-5, with D possibly TRBD2 on 6 matching bases. CDR3 size: 15 residues. Germline loops: CDR1 MNHEY, CDR2 SMNVEV (reference sequence). Between the trimmed V and J ends, which lost 7 bases and 1 base, there was a span of 16 bases. The CDR3 region has the DNA TGTGCCAGCACTATGAGGATGGGGGGCCAAGAGACCCAGTACTTC. This gives the protein CASTMRMGGQETQYF.

The chain is built from TRBV7-8 and TRBJ2-3; TRBD2 is a possible D gene (6 bases). Trimming cost V 5 bases and J 3 bases, with 15 bases left between them. CDR3 length: 15 amino acids. Germline values: CDR1 SGHVS, CDR2 FQNEAQ. CDR3 DNA: TGTGCCAGCAGCCCCCGGGCGGGGAGAACAGATACGCAGTATTTT. This encodes CASSPRAGRTDTQYF. The variable domain in full, with the rest retrieved from reference TRBV7-8 and TRBJ2-3, is GAGVSQSPRYKVAKRGQDVALRCDPISGHVSLFWYQQALGQGPEFLTYFQNEAQLDKSGLPSDRFFAERPEGSVSTLKIQRTQQEDSAVYLCASSPRAGRTDTQYFGPGTRLTVL.

This clone turned up a few times. This chain connects TRBV11-3 to TRBJ2-2; tentatively, D is TRBD1 (6 bases). The CDR3 is 15 amino acids. CDR1 is SGHNT, CDR2 YENEEA, per germline. V was pared by 2 bases and J by 7 bases, with 14 bases between. The CDR3 loop is CASSLTGTRGGELFF. The DNA of the CDR3 is TGTGCCAGCAGCTTAACCGGGACACGGGGCGGGGAGCTGTTTTTT. The variable domain in full, with the rest retrieved from reference TRBV11-3 and TRBJ2-2, is EAGVVQSPRYKIIEKKQPVAFWCNPISGHNTLYWYLQNLGQGPELLIRYENEEAVDDSQLPKDRFSAERLKGVDSTLKIQPAELGDSAVYLCASSLTGTRGGELFFGEGSRLTVL.

The chain carries TRBV5-6 and TRBJ1-1; possibly TRBD1 for D (6 bases). The CDR3 is made up of 14 amino acids. Germline V lookup: CDR1 SGHDT, CDR2 YYEEEE. The V end was cut by 4 bases, the J end by 0 bases, with 10 bases between. CDR3 sequence (DNA): TGTGCCAGCAGCCGAGACAGGATGAACACTGAAGCTTTCTTT. Protein: CASSRDRMNTEAFF. Drawing the rest from reference TRBV5-6 and TRBJ1-1, the complete variable domain is DAGVTQSPTHLIKTRGQQVTLRCSPKSGHDTVSWYQQALGQGPQFIFQYYEEEERQRGNFPDRFSGHQFPNYSSELNVNALLLGDSALYLCASSRDRMNTEAFFGQGTRLTVV.

The V gene is TRBV7-8, the J gene TRBJ2-5; weak D call: TRBD2 (7 bases). Trimming took 5 bases from V and 2 from J, leaving 15 bases between them. CDR1 and CDR2 (germline): SGHVS, FQNEAQ. The CDR3 contains 15 residues. The CDR3 DNA reads as TGTGCCAGCAGCCACACGGGAGGACAGCAAGAGACCCAGTACTTC. As protein: CASSHTGGQQETQYF.

V usage is TRBV7-9 and J usage is TRBJ1-4; D might be TRBD1 (5 bases). Trimming removed 5 bases at V and 11 bases at J, with 12 bases between. Germline CDR1 reads SEHNR; CDR2 reads FQNEAQ (reference sequence). CDR3 size: 12 residues. CDR3 in DNA: TGTGCCAGCAGCCCGGAGAAGGGGAAACTGTTTTTT. Translated: CASSPEKGKLFF.

This clone was seen a few times. This chain connects TRBV5-1 to TRBJ1-2, with TRBD1 matching over 9 bases. Unmatched junction bases numbered 8, after V lost 4 bases and J lost 4 bases. Germline V lookup: CDR1 SGHRS, CDR2 YFSETQ. The CDR3 extends over 15 amino acids. In DNA, the CDR3 is TGCGCCAGCAGCGCCGGACAGGGGAGTTTCTATGGCTACACCTTC. Translated, it gives CASSAGQGSFYGYTF.

The V call is TRBV5-1, the J call TRBJ2-3, with 7 nucleotides matching TRBD1. CDR3 length: 17 residues. The ends lost 4 bases at V and 3 bases at J; junction bases unmatched: 14. Germline V gene lookup returns CDR1 SGHRS and CDR2 YFSETQ. CDR3: CASSLPRGPSGTDTQYF. Here the CDR3 DNA reads TGCGCCAGCAGCCTCCCTAGGGGGCCATCAGGGACAGATACGCAGTATTTT.

The CDR3 sequence is CASSPGLADEQFF. As DNA, the CDR3 is TGCGCCAGCAGCCCGGGACTAGCGGATGAGCAGTTCTTC. The chain links TRBV4-3 to TRBJ2-1; 11 nucleotides agree with TRBD2. Losses at the gene ends were 4 bases for V and 8 bases for J; bases not matched to a gene: 1. Germline CDR1 and CDR2: LGHNA and YSLEER. The CDR3 consists of 13 residues.

The gene calls are TRBV5-1 and TRBJ1-1; D remains unclear. Per the germline V gene, CDR1 is SGHRS and CDR2 is YFSETQ. V lost 2 bases to trimming and J lost 0 bases, with 11 bases between them. The CDR3 runs to 15 residues. This CDR3 reads CASSFGETMNTEAFF. The CDR3 DNA is TGCGCCAGCAGCTTTGGGGAGACCATGAACACTGAAGCTTTCTTT.

The chain uses TRBV18 and TRBJ1-2, with unresolved D. Germline CDR1 is KGHSH and CDR2 is LQKENI. This CDR3 is built from 13 residues. Trimming stripped 3 bases from V and 8 bases from J, with 13 bases between. The CDR3 DNA reads as TGTGCCAGCTCACCGTTAGAGGCGGTAGGCTACACCTTC. As protein: CASSPLEAVGYTF.

J is TRBJ2-7 and V is TRBV5-4, with TRBD2 matching over 12 bases. With 2 bases clipped from V and 4 bases from J, the junction kept 7 bases outside the gene matches. The germline V gene encodes CDR1 SGHNT and CDR2 YYREEE (reference sequence). The CDR3 covers 16 residues. DNA of the CDR3: TGTGCCAGCAGCTTCGGATGGACTAGCGGGACGTACGAGCAGTACTTC. It codes for CASSFGWTSGTYEQYF.

This clone was observed a handful of times. The chain carries TRBV28 and TRBJ1-1; D gene unclear. The ends were cut back, 6 bases at V and 1 base at J, with 15 bases in the middle. This CDR3 region has 15 residues. Germline CDR1 reads MDHEN; CDR2 reads SYDVKM. CDR3 sequence reads: CASSHPTLWNTEAFF. In nucleotides, the CDR3 is TGTGCCAGCAGCCATCCCACGTTGTGGAACACTGAAGCTTTCTTT.

The chain has TRBV6-5 and TRBJ2-5; 8 bases are a match to TRBD2. With 0 bases clipped from V and 5 bases from J, the junction kept 8 bases outside the gene matches. This CDR3 contains 16 residues. Germline CDR1 reads MNHEY; CDR2 reads SVGAGI. The chain's CDR3 is CASSYSPGRVGETQYF. DNA for the CDR3: TGTGCCAGCAGTTACTCCCCCGGGAGGGTCGGCGAGACCCAGTACTTC.

CDR3 region: CASSSATGGVGYTF. CDR3 DNA sequence: TGTGCCAGCAGTTCCGCGACAGGGGGCGTCGGCTACACCTTC. This chain joins TRBV6-6 and TRBJ1-2; 10 nucleotides align to TRBD1. The CDR3 consists of 14 residues. V shed 4 bases and J 8 bases; nucleotides not matched to a gene: 7. From germline, CDR1 is MNHNY and CDR2 SVGAGI (reference sequence).

The V call is TRBV28, the J call TRBJ1-4, with D possibly TRBD1 on 5 matching bases. Germline lookup yields CDR1 MDHEN and CDR2 SYDVKM. The V and J ends lost 4 bases and 3 bases respectively, with 18 bases between them. CDR3 length: 17 amino acids. The CDR3 spells CASSSPRGAVANEKLFF. As DNA, the CDR3 is TGTGCCAGCAGTTCCCCCCGAGGGGCTGTAGCTAATGAAAAACTGTTTTTT.